These 16 T cell receptor beta chains originate from one sample sequenced in a study of blood T cells in healthy people across ages. Next came a second PCR, run for about 6 to 12 cycles, which used a sample-barcoded 5' primer along with a J-beta primer mix. TCRdb used MiXCR to reprocess the 5' RACE reads, holding one entry per CDR3 protein. The sample includes some 760,000 distinct CDR3 sequences, 25% of them seen just once. This sample also appeared in a second study, on T cells of mothers and their children.

The specimen was blood. The source is a boy younger than 18 in good health.

The V call is TRBV3-1, the J call TRBJ1-2; D might be TRBD1 (5 bases). Trimming pared 1 base from V and 6 bases from J, leaving 9 bases between. The CDR3 extends over 13 amino acids. Germline assignment: CDR1 LGHDT and CDR2 YNNKEL (reference sequence). This chain's CDR3 is CASSQVGADGYTF. In DNA, the CDR3 is TGTGCCAGCAGCCAAGTAGGGGCTGATGGCTACACCTTC.

About this clonotype: One end of the junction fails to match germline, which may point to a read error. The chain links TRBV20-1 to TRBJ1-1; no clear D. Germline assignment: CDR1 DFQATT and CDR2 SNEGSKA (reference sequence). CDR3 size: 15 residues. The DNA for the CDR3 is TGCAGTGCTAGAGAGGCAGGTCTAGGCGACACTGAAGCCTTCTTT. It encodes CSAREAGLGDTEAFF.

This clonotype came up a few times. This chain links TRBV6-5 with TRBJ1-2, with D hard to call. V lost 2 bases, J lost 5 bases, and 15 bases lay in between. Looked up from germline, CDR1 is MNHEY and CDR2 is SVGAGI. This CDR3 has 15 amino acids. CDR3 nucleotide sequence: TGTGCCAGCAGTTACACCATCGGGATTGGGTATGGCTACACCTTC. It translates to CASSYTIGIGYGYTF.

In its sample, this clonotype was seen many times. The J gene is TRBJ2-5, the V gene TRBV29-1; 10 bases map to TRBD1. TRBJ2-7 matches the DNA end more closely, so the J call is doubtful. The CDR3 covers 13 residues. Germline loops: CDR1 SQVTM, CDR2 ANQGSEA. CDR3 nucleotides: TGCAGCGTCCGCGGGACAGGGGCCTACGAGCAGTACTTC. Amino acid sequence: CSVRGTGAYEQYF.

This sequence joins TRBV20-1 and TRBJ2-1; D is ambiguous. In germline, CDR1 is DFQATT, CDR2 SNEGSKA (reference sequence). CDR3 length: 13 residues. With 0 bases removed from V and 6 bases from J, the gap between germline ends came to 9 bases. CDR3 nucleotides: TGCAGTGCTAGAGATTGGAGAAGCAATGAGCAGTTCTTC. It specifies CSARDWRSNEQFF.

This clonotype was picked up a small number of times. V is TRBV2 and J is TRBJ1-5, with D possibly matching TRBD1 (5 bases). This CDR3 region has 20 residues. Germline V gene lookup returns CDR1 SNHLY and CDR2 FYNNEI. V was pared by 1 base and J by 0 bases, with 22 bases between. The CDR3: CASSEVRFGQGQYSNQPQHF. The DNA of the CDR3 is TGTGCCAGCAGTGAAGTGAGGTTCGGGCAGGGCCAATATAGCAATCAGCCCCAGCATTTT. The full variable domain, with the rest looked up from reference TRBV2 and TRBJ1-5, is EPEVTQTPSHQVTQMGQEVILRCVPISNHLYFYWYRQILGQKVEFLVSFYNNEISEKSEIFDDQFSVERPDGSNFTLKIRSTKLEDSAMYFCASSEVRFGQGQYSNQPQHFGDGTRLSIL.

The gene calls are TRBV7-8 and TRBJ2-4; either TRBD1 or TRBD2 may fit D (5 bases each). The CDR3 length is 14 residues. Germline lookup yields CDR1 SGHVS and CDR2 FQNEAQ. The V gene lost 5 bases and the J gene lost 5 bases, with 13 bases spanning the gap. In DNA, the CDR3 is TGTGCCAGCAGCCCCCGGGACGGAGAAAACATTCAGTACTTC. It is translated as CASSPRDGENIQYF.

The V and J genes are TRBV6-5 and TRBJ2-3; 7 positions match TRBD2. This CDR3 has 13 residues. From germline, CDR1 is MNHEY and CDR2 SVGAGI. With V trimmed by 10 bases and J by 8 bases, 12 bases remained unmatched. In DNA, the CDR3 is TGTGCCATCCCGGGCGGGAGTGTCGGTACGCAGTATTTT. Translation gives CAIPGGSVGTQYF.

This chain uses TRBV4-1 with TRBJ2-7, with 12 nucleotides matching TRBD2. The V and J ends lost 3 bases and 5 bases, in that order; junction bases with no gene match: 5. The CDR3 is 15 amino acids. The germline gives CDR1 MGHRA, CDR2 YSYEKL. Here the CDR3 reads CASSQTSGRTDEQYF. The CDR3 DNA sequence: TGCGCCAGCAGCCAGACTAGCGGGAGAACGGACGAGCAGTACTTC.

This rearrangement joins TRBV6-6 to TRBJ1-1, with 7 bases aligning to TRBD1. The V gene end was trimmed by 8 bases and the J gene end by 1 base; junction bases not matched to a gene: 7. Germline CDR1 MNHNY, CDR2 SVGAGI (reference sequence). The CDR3 consists of 14 residues. CDR3 sequence (DNA): TGTGCCAGCTACGAACGGACAGGGAACACTGAAGCTTTCTTT. Protein: CASYERTGNTEAFF.

This clonotype was counted a few times. The chain links TRBV4-3 to TRBJ2-1; no clear D gene. CDR1 is LGHNA, CDR2 YSLEER, per germline. CDR3 size: 16 residues. Between the trimmed V and J ends, which lost 0 bases and 4 bases, there was a span of 13 bases. The CDR3 loop reads CASSQDVFQIYNEQFF. CDR3 sequence (DNA): TGCGCCAGCAGCCAAGATGTTTTCCAGATTTACAATGAGCAGTTCTTC.

The chain joins TRBV7-8 to TRBJ2-3; 12 nucleotides line up with TRBD1. The CDR3 is 17 residues long. Germline CDR1 is SGHVS and CDR2 is FQNEAQ. Trimming removed 4 bases from V and 5 bases from J; junction bases left unmatched: 10. CDR3 coding DNA: TGTGCCAGCAGCTACGACCGGGACAGGGGGCTTTTAGATACGCAGTATTTT. Translating it yields CASSYDRDRGLLDTQYF. Full variable domain (rest looked up from reference TRBV7-8 and TRBJ2-3): GAGVSQSPRYKVAKRGQDVALRCDPISGHVSLFWYQQALGQGPEFLTYFQNEAQLDKSGLPSDRFFAERPEGSVSTLKIQRTQQEDSAVYLCASSYDRDRGLLDTQYFGPGTRLTVL.

V usage is TRBV5-1 and J usage is TRBJ2-7, with TRBD1 matching over 9 bases. Germline CDR1 is SGHRS and CDR2 is YFSETQ. The CDR3 sequence is 17 residues long. The junction had 11 bases not matched to a gene; V was cut back by 0 bases and J by 4 bases. CDR3 in amino acids: CASSLAPTGGGLYEQYF. CDR3 nucleotide sequence: TGCGCCAGCAGCTTGGCCCCAACAGGGGGCGGTTTATACGAGCAGTACTTC.

In this sample, this clonotype turned up a few times. The chain has TRBV20-1 and TRBJ2-1, with 8 bases lining up with TRBD2. Trimming cost V 5 bases and J 0 bases; bases outside gene matches: 9. The CDR3 extends over 16 amino acids. CDR1 and CDR2 (germline): DFQATT, SNEGSKA (reference sequence). The CDR3 DNA sequence: TGCAGTGCTTTCACGACAAGCGGGAGCTCCTACAATGAGCAGTTCTTC. Protein sequence: CSAFTTSGSSYNEQFF.

This clonotype was observed a handful of times. In nucleotides, the CDR3 is TGTGCCAGCACCTTAGACAGGGGTGAAGCTTTCTTT. Translation: CASTLDRGEAFF. This chain links TRBV2 with TRBJ1-1, with 8 bases identical to TRBD1. This CDR3 is built from 12 residues. Germline V CDR1 and CDR2: SNHLY, FYNNEI. The J segment lost 7 bases and the V segment lost 7 bases, leaving 5 bases of the junction unmatched.

About this clonotype: One end of the junction does not line up with germline, which may come from a read error. This rearrangement joins TRBV7-9 to TRBJ2-5, with 8 bases that match TRBD1. Germline assignment: CDR1 SEHNR and CDR2 FQNEAQ (reference sequence). The CDR3 totals 16 residues. CDR3 region: CASSSQGQEHQETQYF. CDR3 in DNA: TGTGCCAGCAGCTCCCAGGGACAGGAGCACCAGGAGACCCAGTACTTC.